This record looks at one TCR beta chain sequence and its context. This sample is part of a study of blood T cell repertoires in COVID-19. V trimming: 6 bases; J trimming: 6 bases; junction bases outside the gene matches: 6. This CDR3 comprises 13 residues. CDR1 and CDR2 from the germline V gene are MNHEY and SVGAGI. TCRdb's table, derived via immunoSEQ multiplex PCR, lists solely in-frame clones and lacks some. The sample holds about 250,000 clones, around 88% seen once. The receptor was derived from a man between 35 and 55 years old with active or convalescent COVID-19. The chain employs TRBV6-5 and TRBJ1-2; TRBD1 agrees at 8 bases. The source material was peripheral blood. The CDR3 DNA reads TGTGCCAGCAGAGACAGGGGAATCGATGGCTACACCTTC. Its protein product is CASRDRGIDGYTF.